The entry below gives a single T cell receptor (beta chain) sequence along with its context. This clonotype showed up just a few times. Its recognized antigen is unknown. Base qualities were left out, and no much larger clone turns up one base away. These data belong to a study of molecular identifiers for immune sequencing clone quantification (dated by TCRdb to 2016 to 2019). About the full investigation: In a replicate experiment, RNA from roughly 18,000 or 92,000 naive CD8 T cells was split into five aliquots, four of which were sequenced. The study was a methods study using CD8 T cells to benchmark molecular-identifier clustering-based TCR repertoire sequencing (MIDCIRS) and TCR RNA copy counting. On the study overall, not on this receptor specifically: In CMV-specific effector cells, clones with more than 20 RNA copies contained over 99% of molecules, whereas in naive cells such clones contained under 1% of molecules. When barcode sub-clustering was not used, chimeric consensus sequences inflated TCR diversity, with chimeras reaching as high as 47%. The naive libraries included spiked-in Jurkat TCR RNA (about 9 copies' worth), and this Jurkat TCR RNA is not part of the donor repertoire. Modeling indicated about 3.1 TCR RNA copies recovered per cell, compared with 9.5 to 10 by digital PCR, which implies a capture efficiency of 25% to 35%. Identical TCR molecules sharing a barcode could cause highly expanded clone sizes to be underestimated. Spiked-in Jurkat TCR RNA equivalent to a single cell was reported to be detectable even among 800,000 to 1,000,000 naive CD8 T cells.

Libraries were built with PCR. Sequencing used a NextSeq 500. Bulk TCR libraries were prepared as previously described, using TCR primers listed in Table S5. Total RNA was purified with the Qiagen AllPrep DNA/RNA kit. Before analysis, reads from multiple sequencing runs of one library were combined. As for the authors' bioinformatics: Reads were retained only if the reads had an exact TCR constant sequence, and the retained reads were trimmed to 150 nt and grouped according to their 12-nt molecular barcodes. Reads in each barcode group were sub-clustered using a 15% Levenshtein threshold, and a quality-weighted consensus sequence was built for each RNA molecule. Non-functional sequences were excluded, and lower-count sequences lying one edit away from another sequence were also excluded. On the basis of fitting two negative binomial distributions, barcode sub-clusters with fewer than 20% of the maximum read count were discarded. TCRdb passed the public sequencing reads through fastp at Q25 and MiXCR, retaining productive beta sequences. Identical CDR3 protein sequences are pooled into one entry, listed with their most common genes and DNA. For this entry, the V and J calls and clone size follow TCRdb and not the study's own pipeline. The sample table contains hundreds of thousands of distinct CDR3 sequences; only one count was recorded for about 25% of them. About 0.8% of the sample rests with the top ten.

Libraries of naive CD8 T cells were built from anywhere between about 19,000 and 1,100,000 sorted cells, with 10%, 30% or 50% of the purified RNA used. Naive CD8 T cells, defined as CD8+CD4-CCR7+CD45RA+, were FACS-sorted into RLT Plus buffer on a BD FACSAria II. To test detection sensitivity, Jurkat RNA equal to under 13 TCR copies was added to samples of about 20,000-1,000,000 naive CD8 T cells. CD8 T cells were enriched with RosetteSep CD8+ T Cell Enrichment Cocktail and Ficoll-Paque, followed by ACK red cell lysis. V trim: 10 bases; J trim: 2 bases; unmatched bases: 3. Taken from cysteine to phenylalanine, the CDR3 has 13 residues. Only the CDR3 portion is preserved as DNA: 39 bases, with reading frame beginning at the first base. According to the germline V gene, CDR1 reads MNHEY and CDR2 reads SVGEGT.

The clonotype was recovered from a human donor in good health. Some libraries in this study had Jurkat cell RNA spiked in. The chain is encoded by TRBV6-2 or TRBV6-3 joined to TRBJ2-7, and 12 junctional nucleotides match TRBD2. The sample comprised naive CD8+ T cells from blood, with Jurkat cell RNA spiked in. In the paper's terms, the cell subset or site label means: FACS-sorted CD8+CD4-CCR7+CD45RA+ naive T cells. The DNA reads as follows: TGTGCCACCGGACTAGCGGGACCCTACGAGCAGTACTTC. It translates as CATGLAGPYEQYF.